One and the same sample provided the 15 T cell receptor beta chains below, sequenced in a study of monozygotic twins with inflammatory bowel disease (dated by TCRdb to the late 2010s). Library generation was performed with 5' RACE. Sequencing instrument: Illumina HiSeq 2500. TCRdb reprocessed the reads and assigns one entry to each CDR3 protein sequence, leaving out DNA. The table for this sample records approximately 420,000 distinct CDR3 sequences. More than 2% of the sample comes from the top ten. The sample comprised blood. These receptors were obtained from a human donor with ulcerative colitis or Crohn's disease, or a healthy co-twin of an affected twin (not recorded which).

V and J are TRBV5-1 and TRBJ1-3; the TRBD1 assignment by TCRdb is unverifiable without DNA. The CDR3 covers 18 residues. Per germline, CDR1 SGHRS and CDR2 YFSETQ. CDR3 protein: CASSSTPGQGSSGNTIYF. Drawing the rest from reference TRBV5-1 and TRBJ1-3, the complete variable domain is KAGVTQTPRYLIKTRGQQVTLSCSPISGHRSVSWYQQTPGQGLQFLFEYFSETQRNKGNFPGRFSGRQFSNSRSEMNVSTLELGDSALYLCASSSTPGQGSSGNTIYFGEGSWLTVV.

The chain uses TRBV29-1 and TRBJ1-4; the D call of TRBD1 rests on TCRdb alone, since no DNA is present to check it. The CDR3 sequence is 12 residues long. CDR1 and CDR2 (germline): SQVTM, ANQGSEA. CDR3 region: CSAERQGGKLFF. Filled out from reference TRBV29-1 and TRBJ1-4, the complete variable domain reads SAVISQKPSRDICQRGTSLTIQCQVDSQVTMMFWYRQQPGQSLTLIATANQGSEATYESGFVIDKFPISRPNLTFSTLTVSNMSPEDSSIYLCSAERQGGKLFFGSGTQLSVL.

The chain has TRBV27 and TRBJ2-1; TCRdb designates TRBD1, a call that cannot be tested without DNA. The germline V gene encodes CDR1 MNHEY and CDR2 SMNVEV (reference sequence). This CDR3 has 15 residues. The CDR3 spells CASSFGTGIFDEQFF.

This chain connects TRBV7-9 to TRBJ2-1; the D gene TCRdb calls, TRBD2, cannot be checked with no DNA. The CDR3 is 15 amino acids. Germline CDR1 is SEHNR and CDR2 is FQNEAQ (reference sequence). This CDR3 reads CASSEGRGIYNEQFF.

V and J are TRBV20-1 and TRBJ1-4. CDR1 DFQATT and CDR2 SNEGSKA come from the germline V gene (reference sequence). The CDR3 covers 14 residues. CDR3 residues: CSARRRSLHEKLFF.

The chain has TRBV6-5 and TRBJ2-7; TCRdb selects TRBD1, and the lack of DNA leaves this call unchecked. The germline V gene encodes CDR1 MNHEY and CDR2 SVGAGI. This CDR3 region has 17 residues. The CDR3 spells CASSYLGKGQSSYEQYF.

The genes are TRBV7-2 and TRBJ2-1; without DNA, the TCRdb call of TRBD2 cannot be checked. The CDR3 consists of 16 residues. CDR1 is SGHTA, CDR2 FQGNSA, per germline. The CDR3 sequence: CASSVPRGAGLNEQFF.

The J gene is TRBJ1-5, the V gene TRBV6-1; the TRBD1 assignment by TCRdb is unverifiable without DNA. In germline, CDR1 is MNHNS, CDR2 SASEGT. This CDR3 has 15 residues. This CDR3 reads CASSEAGGAFQPQHF.

The chain uses TRBV11-2 and TRBJ2-1; no DNA is available, so the TRBD1 call from TCRdb remains unchecked. The CDR3 is 12 amino acids. Per the germline V gene, CDR1 is SGHAT and CDR2 is FQNNGV. The CDR3 sequence: CASSLPGVEQFF.

Here the CDR3 reads CASRSLRAEKLFF. The chain joins TRBV11-2 to TRBJ1-4. The CDR3 consists of 13 residues. CDR1 is SGHAT, CDR2 FQNNGV, per germline.

The chain joins TRBV20-1 to TRBJ2-7; TCRdb selects TRBD1, and the lack of DNA leaves this call unchecked. Per germline, CDR1 DFQATT and CDR2 SNEGSKA (reference sequence). This CDR3 has 14 residues. The CDR3: CRARPDRGPYEQYF.

The chain is built from TRBV3-1 and TRBJ1-2. The CDR3 runs 13 residues. The germline V gene encodes CDR1 LGHDT and CDR2 YNNKEL (reference sequence). CDR3: CASSHLQKYGYTF.

The chain carries TRBV5-4 and TRBJ2-5; with no DNA, the TCRdb D assignment of TRBD2 cannot be verified. The germline gives CDR1 SGHNT, CDR2 YYREEE (reference sequence). The CDR3 loop spans 15 amino acids. CDR3 region: CASSATSGSRETQYF.

This chain joins TRBV7-9 and TRBJ1-4; TCRdb's assignment of TRBD1 cannot be checked, as there is no DNA. The CDR3 covers 14 residues. Germline CDR1 and CDR2: SEHNR and FQNEAQ (reference sequence). The CDR3 protein is CASSRLGQNEKLFF.

The rearrangement links TRBV5-1 to TRBJ2-7; with no DNA, the TCRdb D assignment of TRBD1 cannot be verified. Germline CDR1 and CDR2: SGHRS and YFSETQ. The CDR3 loop spans 14 amino acids. CDR3 region: CASSRDSLSYEQYF.